Listed below are T cell receptor beta chains from one sample, sequenced in a study of STAT5B mutations in CD4+ large granular lymphocyte leukemia. The repertoire was sequenced with immunoSEQ multiplex PCR; TCRdb's copy has only in-frame clones and lacks some. Of around 31,000 clones detected, around 74% appear once; the ten largest clones hold about 1%. Sequencing was done on a sample of CD4+ T cells from blood buffy coats. These receptors all come from a human donor in good health. Both conserved end residues are part of each CDR3. D genes are given only for firm matches. Only some rows state a clone size, as once, few, many or a class for expanded clones.

CDR3	DNA	size	D	V	J
CASSWAGQGGYTF	TGTGCCAGCAGCTGGGCAGGTCAAGGAGGCTACACCTTC	.	.	TRBV7-8	TRBJ1-2
CAISTIRGPGSSSGNTIYF	TGTGCCATCAGTACTATAAGGGGACCGGGTTCAAGCTCTGGAAACACCATATATTTT	.	.	TRBV10-3	TRBJ1-3
CASSIYPQSSYEQYF	TGTGCCAGTAGTATTTATCCCCAGAGCTCCTACGAGCAGTACTTC	.	.	TRBV19	TRBJ2-7
CASSRGQLRTGELFF	TGTGCCAGCAGCCGGGGACAACTTAGGACCGGGGAGCTGTTTTTT	.	.	TRBV5-8	TRBJ2-2
CASSLISGLGSEAFF	TGTGCCAGCAGCTTAATATCAGGGTTGGGGTCTGAAGCTTTCTTT	once	.	TRBV7-8	TRBJ1-1
CATSRAHLRTGGLGTEAFF	TGTGCCACCAGCAGAGCTCACCTGAGGACAGGGGGCCTTGGTACTGAAGCTTTCTTT	.	TRBD1	TRBV15	TRBJ1-1
CASSRDRGETQYF	TGTGCCAGCAGCCGGGACAGGGGAGAGACCCAGTACTTC	once	TRBD1	TRBV27	TRBJ2-5
CASSFSQGGDGYTF	TGTGCCAGTAGTTTCTCACAGGGAGGGGATGGCTACACCTTC	few	.	TRBV19	TRBJ1-2
CASSLGTARETQYF	TGTGCCAGCAGCTTAGGCACAGCACGAGAGACCCAGTACTTC	.	.	TRBV11-2	TRBJ2-5
CASSISGQARNTEAFF	TGTGCCAGCAGCATCTCCGGACAGGCGAGGAACACTGAAGCTTTCTTT	.	TRBD1	TRBV6-4	TRBJ1-1
CASSPGLGQLINYGYTF	TGTGCCAGCAGTCCCGGATTGGGACAGCTCATAAACTATGGCTACACCTTC	.	TRBD1	TRBV27	TRBJ1-2
CASSPEGQAANFYGYTF	TGTGCCAGCAGCCCCGAAGGGCAGGCCGCGAACTTCTATGGCTACACCTTC	.	.	TRBV11-1	TRBJ1-2
CASSPEETYSNQPQHF	TGTGCCAGCAGCCCCGAAGAGACCTATAGCAATCAGCCCCAGCATTTT	few	.	TRBV7-2	TRBJ1-5
CASSQDRDSPLHF	TGTGCCAGCAGCCAAGATAGGGATTCACCCCTCCACTTT	few	.	TRBV4-2	TRBJ1-6
CASSPNGVGTDTQYF	TGTGCCAGCTCACCAAATGGTGTGGGCACAGATACGCAGTATTTT	.	.	TRBV18	TRBJ2-3
CASSLSRKEGGYTF	TGTGCCAGCAGCCTCTCCCGGAAGGAGGGCGGCTACACCTTC	.	.	TRBV7-3	TRBJ1-2
CASSGTGGNQPQHF	TGTGCCAGCAGCGGGACAGGGGGGAATCAGCCCCAGCATTTT	.	TRBD1	TRBV19	TRBJ1-5
CASSPTGALTGELFF	TGCGCCAGCAGCCCGACAGGGGCCCTCACCGGGGAGCTGTTTTTT	.	TRBD1	TRBV5-1	TRBJ2-2
CASSLREVSRASGNTIYF	TGTGCCAGCAGCTTGAGGGAGGTATCCAGGGCCTCTGGAAACACCATATATTTT	once	.	TRBV5-6	TRBJ1-3
CASSLVGLAGDYNEQFF	TGTGCCAGCAGCTTGGTGGGGCTAGCGGGAGACTACAATGAGCAGTTCTTC	.	TRBD2	TRBV7-2	TRBJ2-1
CAWGDGFGYTF	TGTGCCTGGGGAGACGGTTTCGGCTACACCTTC	few	.	TRBV30	TRBJ1-2
CASSLDRNSPLHF	TGTGCCAGCAGCTTAGACCGAAATTCACCCCTCCACTTT	.	.	TRBV7-2	TRBJ1-6
CASSRQGGTDTQYF	TGTGCCAGCAGTCGACAGGGTGGCACAGATACGCAGTATTTT	.	TRBD1	TRBV2	TRBJ2-3
CASSVGQQAISGANVLTF	TGTGCCAGCAGTGTGGGACAGCAAGCAATCTCTGGGGCCAACGTCCTGACTTTC	.	TRBD1	TRBV2	TRBJ2-6
CASSRPGLTSGNTIYF	TGTGCCAGCAGTCGTCCGGGACTGACTTCTGGAAACACCATATATTTT	.	.	TRBV9	TRBJ1-3
CASSLGQSTNTGELFF	TGCGCCAGCAGCTTGGGACAGAGTACGAACACCGGGGAGCTGTTTTTT	.	.	TRBV5-1	TRBJ2-2
CASSLAGYGGETQYF	TGTGCCAGCAGCTTAGCGGGGTACGGTGGAGAGACCCAGTACTTC	.	.	TRBV7-9	TRBJ2-5
CASSEKYLSNQPQHF	TGTGCCAGCAGTGAAAAGTACCTTAGCAATCAGCCCCAGCATTTT	.	.	TRBV2	TRBJ1-5
CAWSVRRGNWANVLTF	TGTGCCTGGAGTGTACGACGGGGAAATTGGGCCAACGTCCTGACTTTC	.	.	TRBV30	TRBJ2-6
CASSFSRTGPNEKLFF	TGTGCCAGCAGCTTTTCGAGGACAGGGCCTAATGAAAAACTGTTTTTT	.	TRBD1	TRBV5-6	TRBJ1-4
CASSYSRGEAFF	TGTGCCAGCAGTTACTCGCGGGGTGAAGCTTTCTTT	medium-sized	.	TRBV6-5	TRBJ1-1
CASSSGDGRTYEQYF	TGTGCCAGCAGCTCTGGGGACGGCCGAACCTACGAGCAGTACTTC	once	.	TRBV11-2	TRBJ2-7
CSADPSGVYNEQFF	TGCAGCGCCGACCCTAGCGGGGTGTACAATGAGCAGTTCTTC	.	TRBD2	TRBV29-1	TRBJ2-1
CASSKRDQAGTQYF	TGTGCCAGCAGCAAACGGGACCAGGCGGGGACCCAGTACTTC	.	.	TRBV13	TRBJ2-5
CASSTRTSRQSGANVLTF	TGTGCCAGCAGCACCCGGACTAGCCGTCAATCTGGGGCCAACGTCCTGACTTTC	few	TRBD2	TRBV4-2	TRBJ2-6
CASSETGMHTEAFF	TGTGCCAGCAGTGAGACAGGGATGCACACTGAAGCTTTCTTT	few	TRBD1	TRBV2	TRBJ1-1
CASGLVRGQGRETQYF	TGTGCTAGTGGTTTGGTACGTGGGCAGGGAAGGGAGACCCAGTACTTC	.	.	TRBV12-5	TRBJ2-5
CASSWTGGEKLFF	TGTGCCAGCAGCTGGACAGGGGGCGAAAAACTGTTTTTT	once	TRBD1	TRBV7-9	TRBJ1-4
CAITLQGNYGYTF	TGTGCCATCACCCTACAGGGTAACTATGGCTACACCTTC	.	.	TRBV10-3	TRBJ1-2
CASSLGGGRGGNTIYF	TGTGCCAGCAGCTTGGGGGGCGGCAGGGGTGGAAACACCATATATTTT	.	.	TRBV5-4	TRBJ1-3
CASSLDTRGLYEQYF	TGTGCCAGCAGCTTAGATACCAGGGGGCTCTACGAGCAGTACTTC	.	TRBD1	TRBV11-3	TRBJ2-7